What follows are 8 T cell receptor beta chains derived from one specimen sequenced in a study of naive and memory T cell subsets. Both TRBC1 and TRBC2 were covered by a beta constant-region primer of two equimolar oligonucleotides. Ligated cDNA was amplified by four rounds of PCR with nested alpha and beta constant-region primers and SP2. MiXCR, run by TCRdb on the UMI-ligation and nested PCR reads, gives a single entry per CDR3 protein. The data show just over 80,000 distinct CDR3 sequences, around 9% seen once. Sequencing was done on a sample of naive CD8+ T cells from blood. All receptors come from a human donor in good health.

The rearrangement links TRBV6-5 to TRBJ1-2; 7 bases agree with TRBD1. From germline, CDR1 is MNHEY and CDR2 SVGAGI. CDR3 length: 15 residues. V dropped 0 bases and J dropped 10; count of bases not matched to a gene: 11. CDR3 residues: CASSYSRDSPIDYTF. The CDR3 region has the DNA TGTGCCAGCAGTTACTCGCGGGACAGTCCCATTGACTACACCTTC.

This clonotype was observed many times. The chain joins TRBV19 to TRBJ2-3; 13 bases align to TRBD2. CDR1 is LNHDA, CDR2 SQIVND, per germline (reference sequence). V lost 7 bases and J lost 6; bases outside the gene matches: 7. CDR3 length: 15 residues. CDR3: CASKSRTSGSDTQYF. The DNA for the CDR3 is TGTGCCAGTAAATCGAGGACTAGCGGGAGCGATACGCAGTATTTT.

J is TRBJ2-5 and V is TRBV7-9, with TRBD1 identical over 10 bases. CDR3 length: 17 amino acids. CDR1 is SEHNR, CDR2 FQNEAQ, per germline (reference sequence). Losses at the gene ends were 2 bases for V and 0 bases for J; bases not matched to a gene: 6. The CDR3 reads CASSLSDRGLHQETQYF. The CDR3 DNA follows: TGTGCCAGCAGCTTAAGTGACAGGGGGCTTCACCAAGAGACCCAGTACTTC.

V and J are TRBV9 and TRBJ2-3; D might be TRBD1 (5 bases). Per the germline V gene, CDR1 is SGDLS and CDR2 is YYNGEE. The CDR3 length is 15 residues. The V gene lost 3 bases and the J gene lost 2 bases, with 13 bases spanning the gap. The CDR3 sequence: CASSADTSLTDTQYF. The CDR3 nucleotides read TGTGCCAGCAGCGCGGACACGAGTCTCACAGATACGCAGTATTTT.

The CDR3 is CASSFSGAQEQYF. The CDR3 nucleotides are TGCGCCAGCAGCTTCTCAGGGGCCCAGGAGCAGTACTTC. The chain links TRBV5-1 to TRBJ2-7, with D perhaps TRBD1 (6 bases). The CDR3 is 13 amino acids. The V and J ends lost 2 bases and 7 bases respectively, with 13 bases between them. The germline gives CDR1 SGHRS, CDR2 YFSETQ.

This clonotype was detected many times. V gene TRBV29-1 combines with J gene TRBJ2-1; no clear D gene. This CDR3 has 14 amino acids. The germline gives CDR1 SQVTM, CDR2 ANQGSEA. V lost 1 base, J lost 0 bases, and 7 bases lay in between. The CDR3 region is CSVEGGSSYNEQFF. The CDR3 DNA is TGCAGCGTTGAAGGCGGCAGCTCCTACAATGAGCAGTTCTTC.

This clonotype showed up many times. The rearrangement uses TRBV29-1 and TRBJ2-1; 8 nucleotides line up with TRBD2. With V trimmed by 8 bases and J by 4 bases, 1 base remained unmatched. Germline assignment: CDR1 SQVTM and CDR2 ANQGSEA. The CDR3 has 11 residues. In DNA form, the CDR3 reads TGCAGCTCTAGCGGGTACAATGAGCAGTTCTTC. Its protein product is CSSSGYNEQFF.

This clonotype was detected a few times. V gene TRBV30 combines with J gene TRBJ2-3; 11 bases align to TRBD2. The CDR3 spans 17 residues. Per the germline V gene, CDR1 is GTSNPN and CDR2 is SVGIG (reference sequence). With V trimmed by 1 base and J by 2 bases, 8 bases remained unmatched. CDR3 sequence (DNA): TGTGCCTGGAGTGGAACGGGACTAGCGGCTTTCACAGATACGCAGTATTTT. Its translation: CAWSGTGLAAFTDTQYF. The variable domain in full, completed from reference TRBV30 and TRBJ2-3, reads SQTIHQWPATLVQPVGSPLSLECTVEGTSNPNLYWYRQAAGRGLQLLFYSVGIGQISSEVPQNLSASRPQDRQFILSSKKLLLSDSGFYLCAWSGTGLAAFTDTQYFGPGTRLTVL.